A selection of T cell receptor beta chains follows, all from one sample in a study of graft-versus-host responses after intestinal transplantation. No antigen has been identified for these receptors. Sequencing used immunoSEQ multiplex PCR; TCRdb keeps in-frame clones, though not all of them. The table includes roughly 92,000 clones, roughly nine tenths detected once. The source was unstimulated CD4+ T cells sorted from spleen or lymph node cells, collected before intestinal transplant. These receptors were obtained from a human donor who received an intestinal transplant. Each CDR3 is given with its conserved first and last residue. The D gene is left open where the match is weak. Only part of the rows carry a size: once, few, many, or a class if the clone is expanded.

CDR3aa,CDR3nt,d_gene,v_gene,abundance,j_gene
CASSDRDRDGQPQHF,TGTGCCAGCAGTGACCGGGACAGGGATGGGCAGCCCCAGCATTTT,TRBD1,TRBV2,.,TRBJ1-5
CASSPTGSSYNSPLHF,TGTGCCAGCAGCCCCACCGGGAGCTCCTATAATTCACCCCTCCACTTT,.,TRBV7-9,.,TRBJ1-6
CASSPRDRGQNYGYTF,TGTGCCAGCAGCCCCCGGGACAGGGGCCAAAACTATGGCTACACCTTC,TRBD1,TRBV5-8,.,TRBJ1-2
CASSQDIGVRRF,TGTGCCAGCAGCCAAGATATAGGGGTGAGGAGATTT,.,TRBV4-2,few,TRBJ1-6
CAISDPRVAPRGDTQYF,TGTGCCATCAGTGACCCTCGGGTAGCTCCGAGGGGGGATACGCAGTATTTT,.,TRBV10-3,.,TRBJ2-3
CASSRAEGTEAFF,TGTGCCAGCAGTAGAGCTGAGGGCACTGAAGCTTTCTTT,.,TRBV6-1,once,TRBJ1-1
CASSSGTAGNTIYF,TGTGCCAGTAGTTCCGGGACAGCCGGAAACACCATATATTTT,TRBD1,TRBV19,once,TRBJ1-3
CASSGGVGNQETQYF,TGCGCCAGCAGCGGCGGGGTGGGGAACCAAGAGACCCAGTACTTC,.,TRBV5-1,.,TRBJ2-5
CASSPNRGHNYGYTF,TGTGCCAGCAGCCCCAACAGGGGGCATAACTATGGCTACACCTTC,TRBD1,TRBV6-5,.,TRBJ1-2
CASSFGGNQPQHF,TGTGCCAGCAGCTTTGGAGGGAACCAGCCCCAGCATTTT,.,TRBV5-8,.,TRBJ1-5
CASSRTLTSGANVLTF,TGCGCCAGCAGCCGAACTCTAACGTCTGGGGCCAACGTCCTGACTTTC,.,TRBV5-1,once,TRBJ2-6
CASSPNTGTYEQYF,TGCGCCAGCAGCCCGAACACAGGGACATACGAGCAGTACTTC,.,TRBV5-1,.,TRBJ2-7
CASSLSRASGGTQETQYF,TGCGCCAGCAGCCTTAGTCGGGCTAGCGGGGGAACCCAAGAGACCCAGTACTTC,TRBD2,TRBV5-1,.,TRBJ2-5
CASSLETGKAFF,TGTGCCAGCAGTTTAGAAACAGGGAAAGCTTTCTTT,.,TRBV27,.,TRBJ1-1
CASSEAGTGAVYEQYF,TGTGCCAGCAGTGAAGCGGGGACAGGGGCTGTTTACGAGCAGTACTTC,TRBD1,TRBV6-1,.,TRBJ2-7
CASSSTKGQGGRNTIYF,TGTGCCAGCAGTTCCACAAAGGGACAGGGAGGGCGGAACACCATATATTTT,TRBD1,TRBV27,.,TRBJ1-3
CASRAGGRGGEKLFF,TGTGCCAGCAGGGCAGGGGGCAGAGGAGGTGAAAAACTGTTTTTT,TRBD1,TRBV6-5,.,TRBJ1-4
CASSLEYGVLAKNIQYF,TGTGCCAGCAGCTTAGAGTACGGGGTCCTAGCCAAAAACATTCAGTACTTC,.,TRBV11-2,.,TRBJ2-4
CASSAGQFTGELFF,TGTGCCAGCAGCGCCGGACAGTTCACCGGGGAGCTGTTTTTT,.,TRBV7-9,.,TRBJ2-2
CASSALGATEAFF,TGTGCCAGCAGTGCCCTTGGGGCCACTGAAGCTTTCTTT,.,TRBV6-6,.,TRBJ1-1
CASSSQGAVTEAFF,TGTGCCAGCAGCTCCCAGGGGGCGGTCACTGAAGCTTTCTTT,TRBD1,TRBV7-9,.,TRBJ1-1
CASSPTQITYNEQFF,TGTGCCAGCAGCCCAACTCAAATCACCTACAATGAGCAGTTCTTC,.,TRBV7-9,.,TRBJ2-1